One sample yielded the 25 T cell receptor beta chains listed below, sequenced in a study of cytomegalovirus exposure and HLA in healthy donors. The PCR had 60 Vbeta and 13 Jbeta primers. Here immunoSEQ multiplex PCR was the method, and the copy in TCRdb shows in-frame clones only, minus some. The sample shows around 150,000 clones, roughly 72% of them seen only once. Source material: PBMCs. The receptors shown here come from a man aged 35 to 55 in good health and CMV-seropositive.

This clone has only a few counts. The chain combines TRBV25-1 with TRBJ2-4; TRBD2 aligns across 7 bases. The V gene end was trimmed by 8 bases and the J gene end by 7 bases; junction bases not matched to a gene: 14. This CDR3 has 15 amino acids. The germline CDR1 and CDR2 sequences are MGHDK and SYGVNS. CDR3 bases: TGTGCCAGCGGTAGAGCGGGGTCAATCGGGAACATTCAGTACTTC. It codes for CASGRAGSIGNIQYF.

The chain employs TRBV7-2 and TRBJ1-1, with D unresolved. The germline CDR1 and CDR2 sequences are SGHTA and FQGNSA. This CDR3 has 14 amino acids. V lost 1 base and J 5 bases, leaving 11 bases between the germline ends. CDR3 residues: CASSLGWANTEAFF. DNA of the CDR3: TGTGCCAGCAGCTTAGGTTGGGCGAATACTGAAGCTTTCTTT.

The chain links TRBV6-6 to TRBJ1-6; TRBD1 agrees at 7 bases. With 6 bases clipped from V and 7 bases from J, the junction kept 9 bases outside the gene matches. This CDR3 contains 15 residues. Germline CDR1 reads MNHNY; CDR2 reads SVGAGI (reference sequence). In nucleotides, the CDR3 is TGTGCCAGCAGACCCGCACAGGGGCTCAATTCACCCCTCCACTTT. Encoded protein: CASRPAQGLNSPLHF.

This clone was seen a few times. The CDR3, as DNA: TGTGCCAGCAGCGGTGGGAGGGGGACTGAAGCTTTCTTT. Protein sequence: CASSGGRGTEAFF. The chain uses TRBV11-3 and TRBJ1-1; TRBD1 might be the D (6 bases). The CDR3 has 13 residues. Germline-derived CDR1 and CDR2 are SGHNT and YENEEA. Trimming pared 5 bases from V and 5 bases from J, leaving 12 bases between.

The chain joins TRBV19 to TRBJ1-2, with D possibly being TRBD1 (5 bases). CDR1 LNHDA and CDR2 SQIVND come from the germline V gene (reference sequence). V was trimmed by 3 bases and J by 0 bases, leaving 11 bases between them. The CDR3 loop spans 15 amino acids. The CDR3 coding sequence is TGTGCCAGTAGTATCGGGGGAACGTCTAACTATGGCTACACCTTC. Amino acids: CASSIGGTSNYGYTF.

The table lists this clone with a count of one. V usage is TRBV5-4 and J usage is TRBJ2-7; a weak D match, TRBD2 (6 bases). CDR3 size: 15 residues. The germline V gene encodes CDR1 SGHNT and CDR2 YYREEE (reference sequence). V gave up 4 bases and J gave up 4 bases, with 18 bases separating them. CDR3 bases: TGTGCCAGCAGCCCGACCGGGGGTCGCGCGTACGAGCAGTACTTC. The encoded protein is CASSPTGGRAYEQYF.

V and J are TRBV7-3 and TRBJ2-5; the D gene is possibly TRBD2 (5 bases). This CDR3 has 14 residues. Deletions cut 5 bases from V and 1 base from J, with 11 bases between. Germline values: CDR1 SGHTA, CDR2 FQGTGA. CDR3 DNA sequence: TGTGCCAGCAGCCCCCGAGGGTTCCAAGAGACCCAGTACTTC. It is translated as CASSPRGFQETQYF.

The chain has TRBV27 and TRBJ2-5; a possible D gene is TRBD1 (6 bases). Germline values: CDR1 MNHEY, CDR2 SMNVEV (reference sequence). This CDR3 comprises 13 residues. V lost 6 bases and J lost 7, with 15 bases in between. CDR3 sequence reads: CASSRGAIGTQYF. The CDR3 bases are TGTGCCAGCAGCAGGGGCGCTATAGGGACCCAGTACTTC.

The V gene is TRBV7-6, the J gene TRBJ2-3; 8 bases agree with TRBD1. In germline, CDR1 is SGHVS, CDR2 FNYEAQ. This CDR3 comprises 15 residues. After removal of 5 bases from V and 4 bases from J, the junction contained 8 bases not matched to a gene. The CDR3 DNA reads TGTGCCAGCAGCCACACGGACAGGGTCCCAGATACGCAGTATTTT. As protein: CASSHTDRVPDTQYF. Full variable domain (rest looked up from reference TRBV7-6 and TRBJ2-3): GAGVSQSPRYKVTKRGQDVALRCDPISGHVSLYWYRQALGQGPEFLTYFNYEAQQDKSGLPNDRFSAERPEGSISTLTIQRTEQRDSAMYRCASSHTDRVPDTQYFGPGTRLTVL.

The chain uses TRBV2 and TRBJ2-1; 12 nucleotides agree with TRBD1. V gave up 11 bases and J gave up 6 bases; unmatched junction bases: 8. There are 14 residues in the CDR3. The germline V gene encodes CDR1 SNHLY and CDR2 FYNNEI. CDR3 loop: CAGARDRGRNEQFF. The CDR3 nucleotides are TGTGCCGGGGCCCGGGACAGGGGGCGCAATGAGCAGTTCTTC.

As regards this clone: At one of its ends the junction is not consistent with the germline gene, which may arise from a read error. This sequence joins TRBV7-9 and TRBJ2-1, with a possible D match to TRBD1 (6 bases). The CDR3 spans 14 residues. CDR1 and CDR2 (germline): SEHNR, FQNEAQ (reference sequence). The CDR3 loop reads CSSSSDKGGYEQFF. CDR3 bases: TGTTCCAGCAGCTCCGATAAAGGGGGATATGAGCAGTTCTTC.

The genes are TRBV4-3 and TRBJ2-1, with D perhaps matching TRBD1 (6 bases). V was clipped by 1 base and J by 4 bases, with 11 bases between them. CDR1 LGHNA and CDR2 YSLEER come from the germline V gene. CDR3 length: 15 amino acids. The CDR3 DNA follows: TGCGCCAGCAGCCAAGCAGGGGCACGGTACAATGAGCAGTTCTTC. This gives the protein CASSQAGARYNEQFF.

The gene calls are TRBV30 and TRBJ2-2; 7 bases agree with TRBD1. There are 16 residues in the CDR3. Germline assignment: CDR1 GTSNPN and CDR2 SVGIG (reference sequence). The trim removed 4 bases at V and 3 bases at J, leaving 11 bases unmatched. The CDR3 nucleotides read TGTGCCTGGATCTTACCGGGACAGTCCCACACCGGGGAGCTGTTTTTT. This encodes CAWILPGQSHTGELFF.

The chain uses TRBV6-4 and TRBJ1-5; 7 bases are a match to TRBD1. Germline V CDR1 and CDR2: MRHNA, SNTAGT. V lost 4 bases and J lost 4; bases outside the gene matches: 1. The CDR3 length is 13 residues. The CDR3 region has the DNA TGTGCCAGCAGTGTACAGGGGAATCAGCCCCAGCATTTT. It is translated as CASSVQGNQPQHF.

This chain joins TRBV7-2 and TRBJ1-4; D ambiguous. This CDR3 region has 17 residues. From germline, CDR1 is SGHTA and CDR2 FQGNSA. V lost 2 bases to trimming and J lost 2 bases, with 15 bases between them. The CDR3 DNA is TGTGCCAGCAGCTTAAAAGGGTATAGGGAGACTAATGAAAAACTGTTTTTT. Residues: CASSLKGYRETNEKLFF.

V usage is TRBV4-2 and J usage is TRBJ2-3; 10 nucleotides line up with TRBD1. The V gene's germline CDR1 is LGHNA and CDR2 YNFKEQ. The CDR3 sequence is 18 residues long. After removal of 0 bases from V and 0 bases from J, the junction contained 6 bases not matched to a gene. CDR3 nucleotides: TGTGCCAGCAGCCAAGACCGACAGGGGGCTCTCAGCACAGATACGCAGTATTTT. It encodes CASSQDRQGALSTDTQYF.

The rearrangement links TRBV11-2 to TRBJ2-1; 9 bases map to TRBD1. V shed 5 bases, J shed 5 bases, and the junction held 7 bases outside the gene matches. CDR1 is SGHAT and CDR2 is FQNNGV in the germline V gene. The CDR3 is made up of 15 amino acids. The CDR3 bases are TGTGCCAGCAGCCTCCGGGACAGGGACCACAATGAGCAGTTCTTC. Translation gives CASSLRDRDHNEQFF.

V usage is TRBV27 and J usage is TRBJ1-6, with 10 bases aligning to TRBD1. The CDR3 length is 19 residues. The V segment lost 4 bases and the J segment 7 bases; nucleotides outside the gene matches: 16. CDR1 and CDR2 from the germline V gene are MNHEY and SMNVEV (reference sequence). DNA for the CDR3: TGTGCCAGCAGTTCCTCCCGGGACAGGGGATTTAGAGAGAATTCACCCCTCCACTTT. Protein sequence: CASSSSRDRGFRENSPLHF.

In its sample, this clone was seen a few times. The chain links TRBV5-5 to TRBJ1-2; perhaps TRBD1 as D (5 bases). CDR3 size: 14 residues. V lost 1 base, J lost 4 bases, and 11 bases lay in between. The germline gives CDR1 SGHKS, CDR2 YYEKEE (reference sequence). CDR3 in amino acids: CASSLTQGFYGYTF. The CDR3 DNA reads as TGTGCCAGCAGCTTGACCCAGGGATTCTATGGCTACACCTTC.

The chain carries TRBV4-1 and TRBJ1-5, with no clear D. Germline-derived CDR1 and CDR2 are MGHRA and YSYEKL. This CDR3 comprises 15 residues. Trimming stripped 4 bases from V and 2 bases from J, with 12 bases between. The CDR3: CASSPIGLGNQPQHF. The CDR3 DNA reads TGCGCCAGCAGCCCCATCGGACTGGGCAATCAGCCCCAGCATTTT.

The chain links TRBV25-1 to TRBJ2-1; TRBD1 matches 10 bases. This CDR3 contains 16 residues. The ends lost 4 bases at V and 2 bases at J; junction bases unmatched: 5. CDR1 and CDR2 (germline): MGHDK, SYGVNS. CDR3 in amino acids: CASSALGQGAYNEQFF. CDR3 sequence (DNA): TGTGCCAGCAGTGCCCTAGGACAGGGGGCCTACAATGAGCAGTTCTTC.

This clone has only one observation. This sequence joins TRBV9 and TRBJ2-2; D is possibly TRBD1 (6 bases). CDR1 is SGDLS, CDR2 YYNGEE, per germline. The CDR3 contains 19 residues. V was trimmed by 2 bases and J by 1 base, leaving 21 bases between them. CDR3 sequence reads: CASSVRGSADFMNTGELFF. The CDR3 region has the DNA TGTGCCAGCAGCGTTAGGGGGTCGGCGGATTTTATGAACACCGGGGAGCTGTTTTTT.

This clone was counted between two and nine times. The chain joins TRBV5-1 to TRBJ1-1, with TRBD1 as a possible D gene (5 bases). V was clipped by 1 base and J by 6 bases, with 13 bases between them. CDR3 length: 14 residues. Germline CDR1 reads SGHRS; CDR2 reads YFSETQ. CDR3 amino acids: CASSLTAPGAEAFF. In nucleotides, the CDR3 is TGCGCCAGCAGCTTGACAGCGCCGGGGGCTGAAGCTTTCTTT.

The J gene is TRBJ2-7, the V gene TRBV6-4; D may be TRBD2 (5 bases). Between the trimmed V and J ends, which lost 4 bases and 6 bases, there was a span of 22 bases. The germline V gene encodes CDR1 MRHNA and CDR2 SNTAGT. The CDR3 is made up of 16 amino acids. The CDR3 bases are TGTGCCAGCAGTGCCACCCCGGAGGTCCCTTTCTGCGAGCAGTACTTC. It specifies CASSATPEVPFCEQYF.

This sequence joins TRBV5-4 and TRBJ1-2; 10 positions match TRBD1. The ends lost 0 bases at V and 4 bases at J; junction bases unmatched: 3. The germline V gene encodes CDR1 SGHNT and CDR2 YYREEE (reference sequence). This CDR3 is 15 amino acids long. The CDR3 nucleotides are TGTGCCAGCAGCTTGGAGGGACAGGGGTTCTATGGCTACACCTTC. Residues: CASSLEGQGFYGYTF.